This TCR beta chain was documented in a study of identical twins. Regarding the study as a whole: Cord blood beta clonotypes present at high abundance carried fewer insertions; no such pattern appeared in memory repertoires. Among monozygotic twins, out-of-frame TCR alpha sharing exceeded what models predicted.

This CDR3 contains 15 residues. Germline V lookup: CDR1 MNHNS, CDR2 SASEGT. V trimming: 6 bases; J trimming: 2 bases; junction bases outside the gene matches: 5. Only a few counts were recorded for this clonotype. What it binds is not known. TCRdb used MiXCR to reprocess the 5' RACE reads, holding one entry per CDR3 protein. The sample yields hundreds of thousands of distinct CDR3 sequences, about 22% seen once. The same data also contributed to another study, on yellow fever vaccine responses in identical twins.

V usage is TRBV6-1 and J usage is TRBJ1-5; 9 positions match TRBD1. This TCR derives from a woman between 18 and 30 years old in good health. The sample was CD4+ T cells sorted from blood. DNA of the CDR3: TGTGCCAGCAGGGATGGGACAGGGCGCAATCAGCCCCAGCATTTT. Protein sequence: CASRDGTGRNQPQHF.